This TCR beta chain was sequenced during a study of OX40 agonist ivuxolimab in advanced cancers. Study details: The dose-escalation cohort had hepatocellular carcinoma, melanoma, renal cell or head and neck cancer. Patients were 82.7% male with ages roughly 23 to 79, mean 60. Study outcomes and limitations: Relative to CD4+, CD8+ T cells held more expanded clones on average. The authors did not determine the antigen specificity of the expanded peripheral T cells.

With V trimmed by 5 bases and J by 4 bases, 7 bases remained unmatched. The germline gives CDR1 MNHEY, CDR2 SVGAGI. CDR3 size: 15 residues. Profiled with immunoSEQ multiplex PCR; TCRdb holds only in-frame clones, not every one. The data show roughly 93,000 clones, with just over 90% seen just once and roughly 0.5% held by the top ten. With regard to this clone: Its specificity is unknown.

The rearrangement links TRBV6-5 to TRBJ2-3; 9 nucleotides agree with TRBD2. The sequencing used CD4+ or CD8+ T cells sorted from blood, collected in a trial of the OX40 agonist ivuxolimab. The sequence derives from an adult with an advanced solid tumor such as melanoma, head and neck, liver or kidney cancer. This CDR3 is CASSAQREAPDTQYF. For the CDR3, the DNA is TGTGCCAGCAGTGCCCAGCGGGAGGCCCCAGATACGCAGTATTTT.